Listed here are 2 T cell receptor beta chains from one sample, sequenced in a study of blood T cell repertoires in COVID-19. The protocol was immunoSEQ multiplex PCR, while the TCRdb copy is restricted to in-frame clones and leaves out a portion. The data show 110,000 to 150,000 clones, with approximately 78% seen just once and approximately 4.1% held by the top ten. Material: peripheral blood. The source of these receptors is a woman over 75 with acute or convalescent COVID-19.

The CDR3 loop is CASSLSGGGGYNEQFF. DNA for the CDR3: TGTGCCAGCAGTTTAAGTGGGGGAGGCGGCTACAATGAGCAGTTCTTC. V and J are TRBV28 and TRBJ2-1; maybe TRBD2 (6 bases). The length of the CDR3 is 16 residues. V was clipped by 2 bases and J by 3 bases, with 14 bases between them. CDR1 is MDHEN, CDR2 SYDVKM, per germline.

V is TRBV4-1 and J is TRBJ1-6, with D perhaps matching TRBD1 (6 bases). Germline V lookup: CDR1 MGHRA, CDR2 YSYEKL. Trimming removed 6 bases from V and 5 bases from J, with 20 bases in between. This CDR3 comprises 17 residues. The CDR3 sequence is CASRSGVRGGNNSPLHF. CDR3 coding DNA: TGCGCCAGCAGGTCGGGCGTGAGAGGGGGAAATAATTCACCCCTCCACTTT.